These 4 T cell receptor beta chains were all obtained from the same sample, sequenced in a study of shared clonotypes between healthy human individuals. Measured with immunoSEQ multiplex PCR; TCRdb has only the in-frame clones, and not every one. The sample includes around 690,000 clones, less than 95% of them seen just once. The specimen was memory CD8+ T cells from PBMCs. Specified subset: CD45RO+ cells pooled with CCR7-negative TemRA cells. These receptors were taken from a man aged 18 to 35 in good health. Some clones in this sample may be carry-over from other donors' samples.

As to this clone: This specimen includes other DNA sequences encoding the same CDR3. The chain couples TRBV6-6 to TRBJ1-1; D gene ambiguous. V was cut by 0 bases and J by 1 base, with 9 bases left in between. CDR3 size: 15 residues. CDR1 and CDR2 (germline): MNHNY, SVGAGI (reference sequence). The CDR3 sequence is CASSYSEGTNTEAFF. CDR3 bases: TGTGCCAGCAGTTACTCGGAGGGAACGAACACTGAAGCTTTCTTT.

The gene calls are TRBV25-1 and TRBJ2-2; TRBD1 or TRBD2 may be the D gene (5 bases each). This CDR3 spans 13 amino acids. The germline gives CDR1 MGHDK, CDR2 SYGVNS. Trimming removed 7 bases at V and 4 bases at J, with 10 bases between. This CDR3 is CASISGPTGELFF. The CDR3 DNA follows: TGTGCCAGCATCTCGGGACCCACCGGGGAGCTGTTTTTT.

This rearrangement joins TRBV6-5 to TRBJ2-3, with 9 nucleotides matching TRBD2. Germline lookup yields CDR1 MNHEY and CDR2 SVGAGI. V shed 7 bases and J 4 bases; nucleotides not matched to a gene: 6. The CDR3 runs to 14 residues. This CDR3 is CASTVAGAPDTQYF. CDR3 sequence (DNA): TGTGCCAGCACCGTAGCGGGAGCCCCAGATACGCAGTATTTT.

The CDR3 sequence is CASSPLQRDLNEQFF. The CDR3 DNA sequence: TGTGCCAGCTCACCGCTGCAGCGGGATTTGAATGAGCAGTTCTTC. This sequence joins TRBV18 and TRBJ2-1; TRBD2 agrees at 7 bases. The CDR3 is 15 amino acids. CDR1 KGHSH and CDR2 LQKENI come from the germline V gene. Trimming took 3 bases from V and 7 from J; bases not matched to a gene: 9.